This T cell receptor (beta chain) was sequenced for a study of blood T cell repertoires in COVID-19. CDR1 is LGHDT and CDR2 is YNNKEL in the germline V gene (reference sequence). This CDR3 contains 15 residues. V lost 0 bases and J lost 6; bases outside the gene matches: 8. Generated by immunoSEQ multiplex PCR, the TCRdb table keeps only in-frame clones and is missing some. The table includes fewer than 350,000 clones, nearly 90% detected once. The sequence was obtained from a woman younger than 30 with acute COVID-19. This chain uses TRBV3-1 (or the pseudogene TRBV3-2) with TRBJ2-7; 7 nucleotides line up with TRBD1. Material for sequencing was PBMCs or T cells enriched from blood (not recorded which). The CDR3 region is CASSQEFGKGAEQYF. CDR3 DNA: TGTGCCAGCAGCCAAGAATTTGGCAAGGGGGCCGAGCAGTACTTC.